These T cell receptor beta chains were read from a single sample in a study of blood T cells in healthy people across ages. TCRdb reprocessed the 5' RACE reads with MiXCR, giving one entry per CDR3 protein. The sample carries about 1.1 million distinct CDR3 sequences, roughly two fifths recorded once. The sequenced material came from blood. The origin of the receptors is a man aged 18 to 30 in good health. The CDR3 runs from the conserved cysteine through the conserved F or W. D genes are given only for firm matches. Expanded clones are given a class, and other clones once, few, many or no size at all.

size: NA; V: TRBV6-5; J: TRBJ1-2; D: TRBD1; DNA: TGTGCCAGCAGTTACACTACAGTATCGGGACAGGCTAATGGCTACACCTTC; CDR3: CASSYTTVSGQANGYTF
size: NA; V: TRBV12-3/TRBV12-4; J: TRBJ2-1; D: NA; DNA: TGTGCCAGCAGTTTTGGAGGGGGGGCCATGGTTGAGCAGTTCTTC; CDR3: CASSFGGGAMVEQFF
size: few; V: TRBV2; J: TRBJ1-2; D: TRBD1; DNA: TGTGCTAGCAGTGGCGGACTAGGACAGGGGGATTCGGGCTACTATGGCTACACCTTC; CDR3: CASSGGLGQGDSGYYGYTF
size: NA; V: TRBV3-1; J: TRBJ2-3; D: TRBD1; DNA: TGTGCCAGCAGCCAAGCCGGGACAGGGTTCACAGATACGCAGTATTTT; CDR3: CASSQAGTGFTDTQYF
size: NA; V: TRBV11-2; J: TRBJ2-5; D: NA; DNA: TGTGCCAGCAGCGGGGGCTCCCGGGGCCTCGAGACCCAGTACTTC; CDR3: CASSGGSRGLETQYF
size: many; V: TRBV4-3; J: TRBJ2-3; D: NA; DNA: TGCGCCAGCAGCCAATCCAGCACAGATACGCAGTATTTT; CDR3: CASSQSSTDTQYF
size: few; V: TRBV27; J: TRBJ1-5; D: NA; DNA: TGTGCCAGCAGGCAGGTGGGCAATCAGCCCCAGCATTTT; CDR3: CASRQVGNQPQHF
size: NA; V: TRBV5-6; J: TRBJ1-1; D: NA; DNA: TGTGCCAGCAGCGGGGGGTCCACTGAAGCTTTCTTT; CDR3: CASSGGSTEAFF
size: NA; V: TRBV6-5; J: TRBJ1-2; D: TRBD1; DNA: TGTGCCAGCAGCCACCGGGACAGGGGTGGCTATGGCTCCACCTTC; CDR3: CASSHRDRGGYGSTF
size: few; V: TRBV4-1; J: TRBJ1-1; D: NA; DNA: TGCGCCAGCAGCCAAGGGACGTGGAGCACTGAAGCTTTCTTT; CDR3: CASSQGTWSTEAFF
size: NA; V: TRBV2; J: TRBJ2-1; D: NA; DNA: TGTGCCAGCAGTGAAGTGAGCCGCTTGATTTTATCGAACAATGAGCAGTTCTTC; CDR3: CASSEVSRLILSNNEQFF
size: NA; V: TRBV30; J: TRBJ2-5; D: NA; DNA: TGTGCCTGGAGTGTATTGTCTGTCGAAGAGACCCAGTACTTC; CDR3: CAWSVLSVEETQYF
size: NA; V: TRBV10-3; J: TRBJ2-3; D: TRBD2; DNA: TGTGCCATCGTGGCTACTAGCGAACTCGGGGCCACAGATACGCAGTATTTT; CDR3: CAIVATSELGATDTQYF
size: NA; V: TRBV9; J: TRBJ2-1; D: NA; DNA: TGTGCCAGCAGCGTAGGAACGGGGGCCTACAACAATGAGCAGTTCTTC; CDR3: CASSVGTGAYNNEQFF
size: NA; V: TRBV20-1; J: TRBJ2-2; D: TRBD2; DNA: TGCAGCGCGTTGGCTAGCGGGGATTTGGGCGGGGAGCTGTTTTTT; CDR3: CSALASGDLGGELFF
size: NA; V: TRBV6-2/TRBV6-3; J: TRBJ2-1; D: NA; DNA: TGTGCCAGCACCAAGGACAGAAACAATGAGCAGTTCTTC; CDR3: CASTKDRNNEQFF
size: NA; V: TRBV21-1; J: TRBJ2-3; D: NA; DNA: TGTGCCAGCAGCAAAGATTGTATAGAGGGGAGCACAGATACGCAGTATTTT; CDR3: CASSKDCIEGSTDTQYF
size: few; V: TRBV29-1; J: TRBJ2-7; D: NA; DNA: TGCAGCGTGCAGGGAGCTAGGTCCTACGAGCAGTACTTC; CDR3: CSVQGARSYEQYF
size: few; V: TRBV4-2; J: TRBJ1-2; D: NA; DNA: TGTGCCAGCAGCCCGGAGGTACCTATAGGAGGACTCTATGGCTACACCTTC; CDR3: CASSPEVPIGGLYGYTF
size: many; V: TRBV20-1; J: TRBJ1-1; D: NA; DNA: TGCAGTGCTAGTAGGCAACGGAACACTGAAGCTTTCTTT; CDR3: CSASRQRNTEAFF
size: NA; V: TRBV29-1; J: TRBJ1-5; D: TRBD1; DNA: TGCAGCGTAGCCGGGACAGGCAATCAGCCCCAGCATTTT; CDR3: CSVAGTGNQPQHF
size: many; V: TRBV20-1; J: TRBJ1-5; D: NA; DNA: TGCAGTGCTAGGACGGATAGCAATCAGCCCCAGCATTTT; CDR3: CSARTDSNQPQHF
size: NA; V: TRBV7-2; J: TRBJ2-3; D: TRBD2; DNA: TGTGCCAGCAGCACAAGTCTTGGGACTAGCGGGGGCCGGGGCACAGATACGCAGTATTTT; CDR3: CASSTSLGTSGGRGTDTQYF
size: NA; V: TRBV6-1; J: TRBJ1-4; D: NA; DNA: TGTGCCAGCAATCCCACAGGGTTGACTGAAAAACTGTTTTTT; CDR3: CASNPTGLTEKLFF
size: NA; V: TRBV6-2/TRBV6-3; J: TRBJ2-5; D: NA; DNA: TGTGCCAGCGGAGAGAGTGGGCAAGAGACCCAGTACTTC; CDR3: CASGESGQETQYF
size: NA; V: TRBV6-5; J: TRBJ2-4; D: TRBD1; DNA: TGTGCCAGCAGTAGACAGGGATTACTGTACTTC; CDR3: CASSRQGLLYF
size: NA; V: TRBV30; J: TRBJ1-1; D: NA; DNA: TGTGCCTGGAGTTATCACAGGGACACTGAAGCTTTCTTT; CDR3: CAWSYHRDTEAFF
size: NA; V: TRBV27; J: TRBJ1-4; D: TRBD1; DNA: TGTGCCAGCCGGGACAGGGGAAGTGAAAAACTGTTTTTT; CDR3: CASRDRGSEKLFF
size: few; V: TRBV10-3; J: TRBJ1-1; D: NA; DNA: TGTGCCACGGGGGACACTGAAGCTTTCTTT; CDR3: CATGDTEAFF
size: NA; V: TRBV7-2; J: TRBJ2-5; D: TRBD1; DNA: TGTGCCAGCAGCTTTATGGGACAGGGTGAAGAGACCCAGTACTTC; CDR3: CASSFMGQGEETQYF
size: few; V: TRBV5-1; J: TRBJ1-5; D: NA; DNA: TGCGCCAGCAGCTCGGACGGAGCCAATCAGCCCCAGCATTTT; CDR3: CASSSDGANQPQHF
size: NA; V: TRBV7-9; J: TRBJ2-7; D: TRBD2; DNA: TGTGCCAGCGCTTCTTTCCCTGGGCCTAGCGGGACGCCAAGCTCCTACGAGCAGTACTTC; CDR3: CASASFPGPSGTPSSYEQYF
size: NA; V: TRBV4-1; J: TRBJ2-7; D: NA; DNA: TGCGCCAGCAGCCAAGCTCTAGGATCCTACGAGCAGTACTTC; CDR3: CASSQALGSYEQYF
size: few; V: TRBV6-1; J: TRBJ2-2; D: NA; DNA: TGTGCCAGCACCCCCCTGGCCCTAAAGGGGGGTTACACCGGGGAGCTGTTTTTT; CDR3: CASTPLALKGGYTGELFF
size: NA; V: TRBV20-1; J: TRBJ2-3; D: NA; DNA: TGCAGTGCTGCTCCGTCCAGCGGACTAACGCAGTATTTT; CDR3: CSAAPSSGLTQYF
size: NA; V: TRBV20-1; J: TRBJ1-4; D: TRBD1; DNA: TGCAGTGCTAGGGGTATACCGGACAGGGATGAAAAACTGTTTTTT; CDR3: CSARGIPDRDEKLFF
size: few; V: TRBV12-3/TRBV12-4; J: TRBJ1-1; D: TRBD1; DNA: TGTGCCAGCAGCCCCGGGGGACAGGGGGCGTCGGCTTTCTTT; CDR3: CASSPGGQGASAFF
size: NA; V: TRBV20-1; J: TRBJ2-3; D: TRBD2; DNA: TGCAGTGCTAGAGCCGAGCGGGGGTGGGCAGATACGCAGTATTTT; CDR3: CSARAERGWADTQYF